These 32 T cell receptor beta chains came from one sample sequenced in a study of CD8+ T cells in alopecia areata. Treatment meaning: oral pan-JAK inhibitor, 5-10 mg twice daily. Following extraction, RNA underwent reverse transcription to cDNA, which served as the sequencing template. Using immunoSEQ multiplex PCR, the repertoire was profiled, and TCRdb retains in-frame clones only, with some absent. The data hold about 210,000 clones, with around two fifths observed a single time. Sequenced material: CD4+ T cells sorted from blood, taken at approximately week 36, from a patient treated with tofacitinib. The receptors come from a human donor with alopecia areata.

The table lists this clone with a few counts. V gene TRBV28 combines with J gene TRBJ2-5; 7 bases fit TRBD2. V dropped 3 bases and J dropped 3; count of bases not matched to a gene: 10. The CDR3 is 16 amino acids. Germline CDR1 MDHEN, CDR2 SYDVKM. CDR3 region: CASSLSAGVGEETQYF. Here the CDR3 DNA reads TGTGCCAGCAGTTTGTCGGCGGGAGTTGGGGAAGAGACCCAGTACTTC.

The rearrangement uses TRBV5-1 and TRBJ2-5, with 8 bases that match TRBD1. V dropped 3 bases and J dropped 7; count of bases not matched to a gene: 11. The CDR3 spans 15 residues. The germline gives CDR1 SGHRS, CDR2 YFSETQ. In DNA, the CDR3 is TGCGCCAGCAGCTCCGACCATGGACAGGGCGGGACCCAGTACTTC. Residues: CASSSDHGQGGTQYF.

The rearrangement joins TRBV29-1 to TRBJ1-1, with a weak D call TRBD1 (6 bases). The CDR3 has 11 amino acids. V lost 7 bases to trimming and J lost 8 bases, with 14 bases between them. Germline V gene sequence: CDR1 SQVTM, CDR2 ANQGSEA. The CDR3 reads CSGTGTSEAFF. The CDR3 region has the DNA TGCAGCGGAACCGGGACATCAGAAGCTTTCTTT.

In regard to this clone: This sample includes further DNA sequences coding for the same CDR3. This chain links TRBV9 with TRBJ2-5; TRBD2 agrees at 8 bases. CDR1 SGDLS and CDR2 YYNGEE come from the germline V gene. CDR3 length: 14 amino acids. The V and J ends lost 0 bases and 5 bases, in that order; junction bases with no gene match: 3. The CDR3 DNA follows: TGTGCCAGCAGCGTAGGGCTAGCGGGCGAGACCCAGTACTTC. Translating it yields CASSVGLAGETQYF. Based on the CDR3 plus reference TRBV9 and TRBJ2-5, the full variable domain is DSGVTQTPKHLITATGQRVTLRCSPRSGDLSVYWYQQSLDQGLQFLIQYYNGEERAKGNILERFSAQQFPDLHSELNLSSLELGDSALYFCASSVGLAGETQYFGPGTRLLVL.

This chain connects TRBV30 to TRBJ1-4, with 7 bases lining up with TRBD1. The CDR3 is 14 residues long. In germline, CDR1 is GTSNPN, CDR2 SVGIG (reference sequence). The V gene end was trimmed by 4 bases and the J gene end by 0 bases; junction bases not matched to a gene: 2. The CDR3 DNA reads TGTGCCTGGATGGGGACAGCAACTAATGAAAAACTGTTTTTT. Translating it yields CAWMGTATNEKLFF.

This clone was counted a few times. The chain uses TRBV30 and TRBJ1-2, with no clear D. Germline CDR1 GTSNPN, CDR2 SVGIG (reference sequence). This CDR3 spans 12 amino acids. With 3 bases removed from V and 8 bases from J, the gap between germline ends came to 13 bases. This CDR3 is CAWRSSARGYTF. The DNA for the CDR3 is TGTGCCTGGAGATCCTCGGCAAGGGGCTACACCTTC. Looking up the rest from reference TRBV30 and TRBJ1-2 gives the full variable domain: SQTIHQWPATLVQPVGSPLSLECTVEGTSNPNLYWYRQAAGRGLQLLFYSVGIGQISSEVPQNLSASRPQDRQFILSSKKLLLSDSGFYLCAWRSSARGYTFGSGTRLTVV.

V gene TRBV7-9 combines with J gene TRBJ1-2, with TRBD1 matching 8 bases. V was clipped by 5 bases and J by 12 bases; unmatched bases: 8. CDR3 length: 12 residues. Germline loops: CDR1 SEHNR, CDR2 FQNEAQ (reference sequence). The CDR3: CASSTPTGANTF. The CDR3 DNA reads TGTGCCAGCAGCACTCCGACAGGGGCGAACACCTTC.

There are a few counts of this clone. The CDR3 DNA is TGTGCCAGCAGGAGGAAGTCCTCTGGAAACACCATATATTTT. Translating gives CASRRKSSGNTIYF. The rearrangement uses TRBV13 and TRBJ1-3, with D hard to call. The length of the CDR3 is 14 residues. The germline gives CDR1 PRHDT, CDR2 FYEKMQ (reference sequence). V shed 6 bases and J shed 0 bases, with 9 bases lying between them.

About this clone itself: Other nucleotide sequences from this sample produce the same CDR3. The V gene is TRBV29-1, the J gene TRBJ1-2; no definite D call. CDR3 size: 9 residues. Per germline, CDR1 SQVTM and CDR2 ANQGSEA. With 3 bases removed from V and 8 bases from J, the gap between germline ends came to 4 bases. The CDR3 DNA reads TGCAGCGTTGAGGAAGGCTACACCTTC. It translates to CSVEEGYTF.

This clone was detected only a few times. V usage is TRBV5-6 and J usage is TRBJ2-3, with D possibly being TRBD1 (5 bases). V was clipped by 4 bases and J by 0 bases, with 15 bases between them. CDR1 is SGHDT, CDR2 YYEEEE, per germline. The CDR3 extends over 16 amino acids. The CDR3 reads CASSPLGEVSTDTQYF. CDR3 bases: TGTGCCAGCAGCCCCCTAGGGGAAGTCAGCACAGATACGCAGTATTTT.

The chain is built from TRBV7-2 and TRBJ2-5, with D possibly TRBD2 on 5 matching bases. The V end lost 5 bases, the J end lost 5 bases, and 12 bases lay between the germline ends. Germline values: CDR1 SGHTA, CDR2 FQGNSA. The CDR3 loop spans 13 amino acids. The chain's CDR3 is CASSGGLGETQYF. DNA for the CDR3: TGTGCCAGCAGCGGCGGGCTTGGGGAGACCCAGTACTTC. Looking up the rest from reference TRBV7-2 and TRBJ2-5 gives the full variable domain: GAGVSQSPSNKVTEKGKDVELRCDPISGHTALYWYRQSLGQGLEFLIYFQGNSAPDKSGLPSDRFSAERTGGSVSTLTIQRTQQEDSAVYLCASSGGLGETQYFGPGTRLLVL.

J is TRBJ2-7 and V is TRBV5-1; a possible D gene is TRBD2 (6 bases). CDR1 is SGHRS, CDR2 YFSETQ, per germline. The CDR3 length is 14 residues. Trimming took 1 base from V and 6 from J, leaving 14 bases between them. As DNA, the CDR3 is TGCGCCAGCAGCTTGACAGACGGCGGGGCCGAGCAGTACTTC. Its protein is CASSLTDGGAEQYF.

This clone showed up just a few times. Other DNA sequences in this specimen translate into the identical CDR3. J is TRBJ2-7 and V is TRBV7-9; 9 bases map to TRBD1. The V gene end was trimmed by 5 bases and the J gene end by 2 bases; junction bases not matched to a gene: 1. CDR3 size: 13 residues. The germline gives CDR1 SEHNR, CDR2 FQNEAQ (reference sequence). The CDR3: CASSRQGAYEQYF. The DNA of the CDR3 is TGTGCCAGCAGCAGACAGGGGGCCTACGAGCAGTACTTC.

This clone was observed a few times. The chain employs TRBV30 and TRBJ2-7; perhaps TRBD2 as D (5 bases). The ends were cut back, 2 bases at V and 4 bases at J, with 15 bases in the middle. This CDR3 spans 14 amino acids. Germline CDR1 and CDR2: GTSNPN and SVGIG (reference sequence). CDR3 residues: CAWSSGNWIYEQYF. Written as DNA, the CDR3 is TGTGCCTGGAGTTCGGGAAACTGGATATACGAGCAGTACTTC.

This clone was seen a few times. The chain combines TRBV5-1 with TRBJ2-6; perhaps TRBD1 as D (6 bases). Germline CDR1 is SGHRS and CDR2 is YFSETQ. This CDR3 has 16 amino acids. Trimming removed 5 bases from V and 0 bases from J, with 12 bases in between. The CDR3 here is CASSRTASSGANVLTF. CDR3 nucleotide sequence: TGCGCCAGCAGTCGGACAGCTAGCTCTGGGGCCAACGTCCTGACTTTC.

The rearrangement uses TRBV27 and TRBJ2-5; 14 nucleotides align to TRBD2. Losses at the gene ends were 5 bases for V and 4 bases for J; bases not matched to a gene: 15. In germline, CDR1 is MNHEY, CDR2 SMNVEV (reference sequence). The CDR3 extends over 19 amino acids. The CDR3 protein is CASSATGTSGSNSRETQYF. In DNA, the CDR3 is TGTGCCAGCAGTGCTACCGGGACTAGCGGGAGTAACAGTCGAGAGACCCAGTACTTC.

Many counts were recorded for this clone. This chain connects TRBV7-9 to TRBJ2-7; TRBD1 matches 10 bases. CDR1 is SEHNR, CDR2 FQNEAQ, per germline (reference sequence). The CDR3 runs to 15 residues. Unmatched junction bases numbered 7, after V lost 2 bases and J lost 6 bases. The CDR3 DNA sequence: TGTGCCAGCAGCTTATTGGGGACAGGGGTCTCCGAGCAGTACTTC. Translating it yields CASSLLGTGVSEQYF.

Only a few counts were recorded for this clone. The J gene is TRBJ2-1, the V gene TRBV29-1; 10 bases agree with TRBD1. Germline-derived CDR1 and CDR2 are SQVTM and ANQGSEA. This CDR3 spans 14 amino acids. V trimming: 6 bases; J trimming: 5 bases; junction bases outside the gene matches: 7. Here the CDR3 DNA reads TGCAGCGTGAGGGACAGGGGACTTGACAATGAGCAGTTCTTC. The encoded protein is CSVRDRGLDNEQFF.

This clone turned up a few times. The V call is TRBV11-2, the J call TRBJ2-1; TRBD1 aligns across 8 bases. The CDR3 sequence is 15 residues long. The ends lost 5 bases at V and 6 bases at J; junction bases unmatched: 9. CDR1 is SGHAT and CDR2 is FQNNGV in the germline V gene. CDR3 in amino acids: CASSPGTGAANEQFF. The CDR3 DNA reads TGTGCCAGCAGCCCTGGGACAGGAGCGGCCAATGAGCAGTTCTTC. Full variable domain (outside the CDR3, taken from reference TRBV11-2 and TRBJ2-1): EAGVAQSPRYKIIEKRQSVAFWCNPISGHATLYWYQQILGQGPKLLIQFQNNGVVDDSQLPKDRFSAERLKGVDSTLKIQPAKLEDSAVYLCASSPGTGAANEQFFGPGTRLTVL.

The chain couples TRBV6-6 to TRBJ2-5; D is unclear. The germline CDR1 and CDR2 sequences are MNHNY and SVGAGI (reference sequence). CDR3 length: 14 amino acids. V was cut by 0 bases and J by 4 bases, with 9 bases left in between. The CDR3 coding sequence is TGTGCCAGCAGTTACTCTCCGGGTTCAGAGACCCAGTACTTC. Translating gives CASSYSPGSETQYF.

This clone was observed once. The rearrangement joins TRBV30 to TRBJ1-5; 10 bases match TRBD1. The CDR3 has 14 amino acids. CDR1 and CDR2 from the germline V gene are GTSNPN and SVGIG (reference sequence). Trimming took 5 bases from V and 4 from J; bases not matched to a gene: 5. CDR3: CAWDPGQGNQPQHF. CDR3 DNA: TGTGCCTGGGACCCGGGACAGGGGAATCAGCCCCAGCATTTT.

The chain has TRBV7-2 and TRBJ2-3, with D possibly being TRBD2 (5 bases). CDR1 and CDR2 (germline): SGHTA, FQGNSA. The CDR3 sequence is 15 residues long. Between the trimmed V and J ends, which lost 4 bases and 6 bases, there was a span of 17 bases. The CDR3 DNA follows: TGTGCCAGCAGCTCACCTTCGGGATCTTTGGATACGCAGTATTTT. It encodes CASSSPSGSLDTQYF.

The chain couples TRBV7-3 to TRBJ2-3; no firm D call. Germline loops: CDR1 SGHTA, CDR2 FQGTGA. V was cut by 0 bases and J by 1 base, with 5 bases left in between. The CDR3 runs 14 residues. CDR3 sequence: CASSLTYGTDTQYF. DNA for the CDR3: TGTGCCAGCAGCTTAACGTACGGCACAGATACGCAGTATTTT.

The rearrangement links TRBV30 to TRBJ2-7; 7 bases are shared with TRBD2. Germline loops: CDR1 GTSNPN, CDR2 SVGIG (reference sequence). V shed 1 base and J 4 bases; nucleotides not matched to a gene: 4. The CDR3 runs 13 residues. CDR3 amino acids: CAWSGLGGYEQYF. CDR3 coding DNA: TGTGCCTGGAGTGGGCTGGGGGGGTACGAGCAGTACTTC. The entire variable domain, with the rest obtained from reference TRBV30 and TRBJ2-7, is as follows: SQTIHQWPATLVQPVGSPLSLECTVEGTSNPNLYWYRQAAGRGLQLLFYSVGIGQISSEVPQNLSASRPQDRQFILSSKKLLLSDSGFYLCAWSGLGGYEQYFGPGTRLTVT.

The chain links TRBV7-9 to TRBJ2-7; possibly TRBD2 for D (6 bases). Germline lookup yields CDR1 SEHNR and CDR2 FQNEAQ (reference sequence). The CDR3 covers 16 residues. V was trimmed by 4 bases and J by 0 bases, leaving 16 bases between them. CDR3 in amino acids: CASSSGGARSSYEQYF. As DNA, the CDR3 is TGTGCCAGCAGCTCCGGAGGGGCGAGGAGCTCCTACGAGCAGTACTTC.

This clone was picked up a small number of times. V is TRBV7-2 and J is TRBJ1-1, with a possible D match to TRBD1 (6 bases). V gave up 1 base and J gave up 3 bases, with 12 bases separating them. Per germline, CDR1 SGHTA and CDR2 FQGNSA. CDR3 length: 15 residues. The CDR3 loop is CASSLEDSSYTEAFF. In DNA, the CDR3 is TGTGCCAGCAGCTTAGAGGACAGTTCCTACACTGAAGCTTTCTTT.

The chain carries TRBV29-1 and TRBJ2-3, with D tentatively TRBD2 (5 bases). The ends were cut back, 3 bases at V and 4 bases at J, with 14 bases in the middle. There are 14 residues in the CDR3. Germline values: CDR1 SQVTM, CDR2 ANQGSEA. The CDR3 nucleotides read TGCAGCGTTGATACCGGAGGCCTCCCAGATACGCAGTATTTT. Protein: CSVDTGGLPDTQYF.

Here the CDR3 reads CASSVVSAQGEQYF. CDR3 sequence (DNA): TGTGCCAGCAGCGTAGTGTCAGCGCAGGGCGAGCAGTACTTC. The genes are TRBV9 and TRBJ2-7; TRBD1 is a possible D gene (5 bases). This CDR3 is 14 amino acids long. V was clipped by 0 bases and J by 6 bases, with 13 bases between them. Per the germline V gene, CDR1 is SGDLS and CDR2 is YYNGEE.

The V call is TRBV30, the J call TRBJ2-2; perhaps TRBD2 as D (5 bases). The CDR3 length is 13 residues. Germline CDR1 is GTSNPN and CDR2 is SVGIG (reference sequence). V gave up 2 bases and J gave up 5 bases, with 9 bases separating them. Written as DNA, the CDR3 is TGTGCCTGGAGTTGGACTGCAACCGGGGAGCTGTTTTTT. Amino acids: CAWSWTATGELFF.

This clone was counted a single time. The CDR3 bases are TGTGCCACCAAACTATCTGGGGCCAACGTCCTGACTTTC. The encoded protein is CATKLSGANVLTF. This sequence joins TRBV5-4 and TRBJ2-6; D unclear. V shed 9 bases and J shed 1 base, with 8 bases lying between them. Germline V lookup: CDR1 SGHNT, CDR2 YYREEE (reference sequence). This CDR3 spans 13 amino acids.

This clone was seen a handful of times. The chain carries TRBV29-1 and TRBJ2-6; D gene ambiguous. The ends were cut back, 7 bases at V and 1 base at J, with 14 bases in the middle. This CDR3 is 15 amino acids long. Germline V gives CDR1 SQVTM, CDR2 ANQGSEA. Here the CDR3 reads CSARDGPSGANVLTF. Here the CDR3 DNA reads TGCAGCGCTCGCGATGGCCCTTCTGGGGCCAACGTCCTGACTTTC.

Here the CDR3 DNA reads TGCGCCAGCAAGGAGACCCCGACTAACAATGAGCAGTTCTTC. It specifies CASKETPTNNEQFF. The chain employs TRBV5-1 and TRBJ2-1, with D possibly matching TRBD2 (5 bases). Between the trimmed V and J ends, which lost 6 bases and 5 bases, there was a span of 15 bases. CDR3 length: 14 amino acids. Germline CDR1 reads SGHRS; CDR2 reads YFSETQ.